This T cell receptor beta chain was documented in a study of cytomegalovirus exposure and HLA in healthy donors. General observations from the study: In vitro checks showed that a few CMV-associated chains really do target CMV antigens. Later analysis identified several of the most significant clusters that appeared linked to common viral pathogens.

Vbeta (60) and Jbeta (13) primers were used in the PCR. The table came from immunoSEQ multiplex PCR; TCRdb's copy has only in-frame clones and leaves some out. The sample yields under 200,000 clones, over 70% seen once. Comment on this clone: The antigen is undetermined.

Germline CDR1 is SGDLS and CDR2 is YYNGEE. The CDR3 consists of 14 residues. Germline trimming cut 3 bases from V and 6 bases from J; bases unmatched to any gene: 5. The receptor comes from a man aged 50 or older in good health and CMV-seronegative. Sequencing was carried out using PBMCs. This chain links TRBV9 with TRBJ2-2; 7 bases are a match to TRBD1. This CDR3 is CASSGLTGSGELFF. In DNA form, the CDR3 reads TGTGCCAGCAGCGGACTGACAGGGTCCGGGGAGCTGTTTTTT. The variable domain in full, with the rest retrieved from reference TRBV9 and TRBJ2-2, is DSGVTQTPKHLITATGQRVTLRCSPRSGDLSVYWYQQSLDQGLQFLIQYYNGEERAKGNILERFSAQQFPDLHSELNLSSLELGDSALYFCASSGLTGSGELFFGEGSRLTVL.